The table lists the clone carrying this TCR beta chain with many counts. The antigen remains undetermined. The J segment lost 0 bases and the V segment lost 1 base, leaving 9 bases of the junction unmatched. Looked up from germline, CDR1 is MGHRA and CDR2 is YSYEKL. The CDR3 spans 21 residues. These data are taken from a study of T-cell memory formation after mild COVID-19. Study conclusions and caveats: Largely, contracting CD4+ clones fell within CM and EM, and contracting CD8+ clones within EMRA.

TCRdb processed the 5' RACE reads anew with MiXCR; each CDR3 protein has one entry. The sample lists 100,000 or so distinct CDR3 sequences; 8.5% to 14% were seen once. Sequencing used PBMCs or a T cell subset sorted from them (not recorded which). The receptor was derived from a man between 18 and 35 years old who had mild COVID-19 (a few samples of this study predate the infection). Cell type and time point are not known. The V gene is TRBV4-1, the J gene TRBJ2-2; 15 nucleotides align to TRBD2. The CDR3 protein is CASSQGVAGLAGGTNTGELFF. DNA of the CDR3: TGCGCCAGCAGCCAAGGCGTGGCGGGACTAGCGGGGGGCACGAACACCGGGGAGCTGTTTTTT.